The 22 T cell receptor beta chains below all came from one sample that was sequenced in a study of shared clonotypes between healthy human individuals. Naive CD8 populations comprised CD45RO-negative cells positively selected for CCR7, excluding terminally differentiated effector memory CD45RA+ cells. The assay was immunoSEQ multiplex PCR, and TCRdb's table has in-frame clones only and misses some. The sample holds around 2,000,000 clones, roughly 91% seen once. The sequenced sample was naive CD8+ T cells from PBMCs. These receptors originate from a young man in good health. Some clones in this sample may be carry-over from other donors' samples.

The V and J genes are TRBV5-1 and TRBJ2-3, with D maybe TRBD1 (6 bases). CDR1 is SGHRS and CDR2 is YFSETQ in the germline V gene. The CDR3 extends over 13 amino acids. Trimming removed 2 bases from V and 6 bases from J, with 10 bases in between. CDR3 nucleotide sequence: TGCGCCAGCAGCTTAGGGGGAGCCGATACGCAGTATTTT. Translation gives CASSLGGADTQYF. Full variable domain (outside the CDR3, taken from reference TRBV5-1 and TRBJ2-3): KAGVTQTPRYLIKTRGQQVTLSCSPISGHRSVSWYQQTPGQGLQFLFEYFSETQRNKGNFPGRFSGRQFSNSRSEMNVSTLELGDSALYLCASSLGGADTQYFGPGTRLTVL.

CDR3 region: CASSEALGQGLEQYF. Here the CDR3 DNA reads TGTGCCAGCAGTGAAGCGCTGGGACAGGGGCTTGAGCAGTACTTC. The chain links TRBV2 to TRBJ2-7; 10 nucleotides line up with TRBD1. The CDR3 consists of 15 residues. Per germline, CDR1 SNHLY and CDR2 FYNNEI. V lost 0 bases to trimming and J lost 7 bases; unmatched junction nucleotides: 6.

This sequence joins TRBV28 and TRBJ1-1, with a tentative D call TRBD1 (5 bases). This CDR3 is 14 amino acids long. The V end was cut by 3 bases, the J end by 5 bases, with 13 bases between. Germline V CDR1 and CDR2: MDHEN, SYDVKM. For the CDR3, the DNA is TGTGCCAGCAGTTTTTTTCAGGGTAGGACTGAAGCTTTCTTT. As protein: CASSFFQGRTEAFF.

The chain couples TRBV15 to TRBJ2-1; TRBD2 aligns across 10 bases. Germline CDR1 LNHNV, CDR2 YYDKDF (reference sequence). V lost 7 bases, J lost 4 bases, and 10 bases stayed unmatched. The length of the CDR3 is 16 residues. CDR3 residues: CATTAVPSGSYNEQFF. The CDR3 DNA reads as TGTGCCACCACCGCCGTCCCTAGCGGGAGTTACAATGAGCAGTTCTTC.

The chain has TRBV18 and TRBJ2-3, with D possibly TRBD2 on 6 matching bases. The CDR3 consists of 14 residues. V lost 3 bases, J lost 6 bases, and 13 bases lay in between. Germline assignment: CDR1 KGHSH and CDR2 LQKENI. CDR3 loop: CASSPLGGGDTQYF. CDR3 DNA sequence: TGTGCCAGCTCACCGCTGGGAGGCGGGGATACGCAGTATTTT.

The V call is TRBV5-4, the J call TRBJ1-5; D gene uncertain. Germline V lookup: CDR1 SGHNT, CDR2 YYREEE (reference sequence). The CDR3 covers 15 residues. V shed 4 bases and J shed 4 bases, with 15 bases lying between them. This CDR3 reads CASSKSEDPNQPQHF. DNA for the CDR3: TGTGCCAGCAGCAAAAGCGAGGACCCTAATCAGCCCCAGCATTTT.

The CDR3 region has the DNA TGCGCCAGCAGCTATCATAGACATAGGGTTTTCGGGGAGCTGTTTTTT. Amino acids: CASSYHRHRVFGELFF. The chain couples TRBV4-3 to TRBJ2-2; D unresolved. Germline values: CDR1 LGHNA, CDR2 YSLEER. V lost 5 bases and J lost 7, with 20 bases in between. There are 16 residues in the CDR3.

Points on this clone: Compared with germline, one end of the junction differs, possibly owing to a read error. This chain links TRBV6-5 with TRBJ1-4; no reliable D call. The CDR3 runs 15 residues. The germline V gene encodes CDR1 MNHEY and CDR2 SVGAGI. The CDR3 spells CASSPFDESGPHLIF. In DNA form, the CDR3 reads TGTGCCAGCAGTCCGTTCGACGAGAGTGGGCCCCACTTAATCTTT.

The V and J genes are TRBV5-1 and TRBJ2-3; D is uncertain. Germline V gene data show CDR1 as SGHRS and CDR2 as YFSETQ. With 1 base removed from V and 3 bases from J, the gap between germline ends came to 6 bases. This CDR3 comprises 13 residues. The CDR3: CASSLWNTDTQYF. Here the CDR3 DNA reads TGCGCCAGCAGCTTGTGGAATACAGATACGCAGTATTTT.

This clone was picked up a small number of times. Other DNA sequences within the sample encode an identical CDR3. The chain employs TRBV7-9 and TRBJ1-4; D gene ambiguous. Germline loops: CDR1 SEHNR, CDR2 FQNEAQ (reference sequence). V lost 2 bases to trimming and J lost 8 bases, with 3 bases between them. This CDR3 is built from 11 residues. CDR3 DNA sequence: TGTGCCAGCAGCTTAAACGAAAAACTGTTTTTT. Its translation is CASSLNEKLFF. Variable domain in full (rest from reference TRBV7-9 and TRBJ1-4): DTGVSQNPRHKITKRGQNVTFRCDPISEHNRLYWYRQTLGQGPEFLTYFQNEAQLEKSRLLSDRFSAERPKGSFSTLEIQRTEQGDSAMYLCASSLNEKLFFGSGTQLSVL.

This clone was seen only a few times. Different DNA sequences within this sample yield the same CDR3. J is TRBJ2-7 and V is TRBV5-1; D is unresolved. CDR3 length equals 13 residues. Per the germline V gene, CDR1 is SGHRS and CDR2 is YFSETQ. The V end lost 3 bases, the J end lost 2 bases, and 9 bases lay between the germline ends. CDR3: CASSSRDTYEQYF. The CDR3 nucleotides read TGCGCCAGCAGCTCTAGGGATACCTACGAGCAGTACTTC.

V is TRBV9 and J is TRBJ1-1; D remains ambiguous. V shed 4 bases and J shed 1 base, with 14 bases lying between them. The CDR3 is 15 amino acids. The V gene's germline CDR1 is SGDLS and CDR2 YYNGEE. The chain's CDR3 is CASSTSGTWNTEAFF. CDR3 nucleotides: TGTGCCAGCAGCACCAGTGGCACATGGAACACTGAAGCTTTCTTT.

The V gene is TRBV29-1, the J gene TRBJ2-7; TRBD1 or TRBD2 may be the D gene (5 bases each). This CDR3 spans 14 amino acids. Per the germline V gene, CDR1 is SQVTM and CDR2 is ANQGSEA. The V end lost 3 bases, the J end lost 0 bases, and 12 bases lay between the germline ends. The CDR3 DNA reads TGCAGCGTTGACCCCGGGGCTGGCTCCTACGAGCAGTACTTC. Protein sequence: CSVDPGAGSYEQYF.

The chain recombines TRBV27 with TRBJ2-3; tentative D call: TRBD2 (5 bases). The germline gives CDR1 MNHEY, CDR2 SMNVEV (reference sequence). With 3 bases removed from V and 1 base from J, the gap between germline ends came to 8 bases. CDR3 length equals 14 residues. The CDR3: CASSFSGGTDTQYF. The CDR3 DNA reads TGTGCCAGCAGTTTTTCCGGGGGCACAGATACGCAGTATTTT.

The chain has TRBV11-2 and TRBJ2-1; the D call may be TRBD1 or TRBD2 (5 bases each). Germline V gene data show CDR1 as SGHAT and CDR2 as FQNNGV. This CDR3 spans 15 amino acids. V was cut by 7 bases and J by 4 bases, with 17 bases left in between. CDR3 region: CASTAVLGGYNEQFF. DNA of the CDR3: TGTGCCAGCACTGCGGTACTTGGGGGATACAATGAGCAGTTCTTC.

This chain connects TRBV6-1 to TRBJ2-1; D might be TRBD1 or TRBD2, each matching 5 bases. The V gene's germline CDR1 is MNHNS and CDR2 SASEGT. Trimming left V 7 bases short and J 5 bases short, with 18 bases between. The CDR3 runs 15 residues. CDR3 sequence reads: CASIRDPSLDNEQFF. CDR3 sequence (DNA): TGTGCCAGCATTCGGGACCCCTCTCTCGACAATGAGCAGTTCTTC.

The V call is TRBV7-6, the J call TRBJ2-7; TRBD2 is a possible D gene (5 bases). The V gene lost 1 base and the J gene lost 2 bases, with 6 bases spanning the gap. The CDR3 runs 13 residues. The germline V gene has CDR1 SGHVS and CDR2 FNYEAQ. CDR3 nucleotide sequence: TGTGCCAGCAGCTTAGACGGGACCTACGAGCAGTACTTC. Translating it yields CASSLDGTYEQYF.

This clone has only a few counts. The chain is built from TRBV2 and TRBJ1-1, with D unresolved. V lost 7 bases, J lost 0 bases, and 15 bases lay in between. Germline V gene data show CDR1 as SNHLY and CDR2 as FYNNEI. The CDR3 contains 15 residues. The CDR3, as DNA: TGTGCCAGCACCTACCGGGGAGCGATGAACACTGAAGCTTTCTTT. It translates to CASTYRGAMNTEAFF.

CDR3 nucleotides: TGTGCCAGCAGCTTATTCGACGAGCAGTACTTC. The encoded protein is CASSLFDEQYF. The chain links TRBV7-9 to TRBJ2-7; D unclear. Per germline, CDR1 SEHNR and CDR2 FQNEAQ (reference sequence). The V and J ends lost 2 bases and 5 bases respectively, with 4 bases between them. The CDR3 loop spans 11 amino acids.

The chain has TRBV7-9 and TRBJ1-6; maybe TRBD1 (5 bases). There are 15 residues in the CDR3. Looked up from germline, CDR1 is SEHNR and CDR2 is FQNEAQ (reference sequence). V was trimmed by 6 bases and J by 10 bases, leaving 19 bases between them. The CDR3 sequence: CASSFPGPGLSPLHF. CDR3 nucleotide sequence: TGTGCCAGCAGTTTTCCGGGGCCAGGGTTGTCACCCCTCCACTTT.

J is TRBJ1-2 and V is TRBV28; D not resolved. Germline CDR1 and CDR2: MDHEN and SYDVKM. V lost 3 bases, J lost 3 bases, and 14 bases lay in between. The CDR3 has 15 amino acids. The CDR3 region has the DNA TGTGCCAGCAGTTTGTTGGAGGACCCTTACTATGGCTACACCTTC. Translated, it gives CASSLLEDPYYGYTF.

With respect to this clone: Other DNA sequences of this sample code for an identical CDR3. The chain links TRBV19 to TRBJ1-1, with unresolved D. The germline V gene encodes CDR1 LNHDA and CDR2 SQIVND (reference sequence). The CDR3 has 13 amino acids. V dropped 10 bases and J dropped 0 bases, with 12 bases sitting between them. The chain's CDR3 is CATTRTLNTEAFF. The CDR3 coding sequence is TGTGCCACCACACGGACCCTGAACACTGAAGCTTTCTTT.